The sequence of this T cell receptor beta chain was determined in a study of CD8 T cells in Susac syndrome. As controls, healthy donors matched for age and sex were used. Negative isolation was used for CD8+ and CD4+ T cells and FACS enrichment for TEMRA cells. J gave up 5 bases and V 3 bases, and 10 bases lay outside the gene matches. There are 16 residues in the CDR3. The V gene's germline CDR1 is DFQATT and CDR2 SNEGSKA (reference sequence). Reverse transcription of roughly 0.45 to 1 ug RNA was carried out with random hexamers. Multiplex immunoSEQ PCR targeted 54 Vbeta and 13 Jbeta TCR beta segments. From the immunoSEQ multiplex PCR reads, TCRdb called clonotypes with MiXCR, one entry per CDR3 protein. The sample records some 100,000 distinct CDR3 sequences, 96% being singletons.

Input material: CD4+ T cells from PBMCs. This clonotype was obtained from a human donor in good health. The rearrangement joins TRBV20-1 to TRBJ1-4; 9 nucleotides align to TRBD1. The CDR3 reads CSARGQGLGENEKLFF. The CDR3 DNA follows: TGCAGTGCTAGGGGACAGGGTTTAGGCGAGAATGAAAAACTGTTTTTT.